Following are 30 T cell receptor beta chains from one sample sequenced in a study of T cells in localized non-small cell lung cancer. Sequencing used immunoSEQ multiplex PCR; TCRdb keeps in-frame clones, though not all of them. The sample holds 3,700 or so clones, 30% seen once. The sequencing used lung tumor tissue, collected before any cancer treatment. These receptors all come from a male donor aged 60 or older with stage III lung adenocarcinoma.

CDR3 DNA: TGTGCCAGTAGCCCCGGTAGGGGTAATTCACCCCTCCACTTT. Translation gives CASSPGRGNSPLHF. The chain couples TRBV19 to TRBJ1-6; a weak D match, TRBD1 (5 bases). V lost 6 bases, J lost 6 bases, and 12 bases lay in between. This CDR3 is 14 amino acids long. Germline V gene sequence: CDR1 LNHDA, CDR2 SQIVND (reference sequence).

V gene TRBV19 combines with J gene TRBJ2-3; 11 bases fit TRBD1. V lost 5 bases and J lost 7; bases outside the gene matches: 11. The CDR3 extends over 16 amino acids. Germline V gene sequence: CDR1 LNHDA, CDR2 SQIVND (reference sequence). The CDR3, as DNA: TGTGCCAGTAGTCCCGGGACAGGGGGGGGTAGGTATACGCAGTATTTT. As protein: CASSPGTGGGRYTQYF. The whole variable domain, remainder taken from reference TRBV19 and TRBJ2-3, is DGGITQSPKYLFRKEGQNVTLSCEQNLNHDAMYWYRQDPGQGLRLIYYSQIVNDFQKGDIAEGYSVSREKKESFPLTVTSAQKNPTAFYLCASSPGTGGGRYTQYFGPGTRLTVL.

Relative to its sample, this clone is medium-sized (0.01 to 0.1%). The rearrangement links TRBV11-3 to TRBJ2-1, with 8 bases identical to TRBD2. Looked up from germline, CDR1 is SGHNT and CDR2 is YENEEA. Trimming cost V 5 bases and J 5 bases; bases outside gene matches: 11. The CDR3 runs 16 residues. DNA of the CDR3: TGTGCCAGCAGCCGGGCCCGGGCGGGGGGCCACAATGAGCAGTTCTTC. Protein product: CASSRARAGGHNEQFF.

This clone turned up a few times. The chain uses TRBV29-1 and TRBJ1-1; unclear D gene. Trimming shortened V by 3 bases and J by 1 base, and 18 bases separated the two germline ends. Germline CDR1 is SQVTM and CDR2 is ANQGSEA. CDR3 length equals 16 residues. The CDR3 sequence is CSVDGQYTESNTEAFF. The CDR3 DNA sequence: TGCAGCGTTGACGGGCAGTACACAGAGTCGAACACTGAAGCTTTCTTT.

By proportion, this clone is medium-sized. This chain links TRBV4-1 with TRBJ1-1, with D possibly being TRBD1 (5 bases). Germline loops: CDR1 MGHRA, CDR2 YSYEKL. The CDR3 totals 15 residues. V was shortened by 0 bases and J by 2 bases, with 10 bases between the two germline ends. This chain's CDR3 is CASSQEGAVNTEAFF. In DNA, the CDR3 is TGCGCCAGCAGCCAAGAAGGGGCTGTAAACACTGAAGCTTTCTTT.

The genes are TRBV9 and TRBJ2-2, with D unclear. CDR3 length: 14 amino acids. The germline V gene encodes CDR1 SGDLS and CDR2 YYNGEE. V gave up 0 bases and J gave up 8 bases, with 11 bases separating them. CDR3 coding DNA: TGTGCCAGCAGCGTAGGTTCGGGCAGAGGGGAGCTGTTTTTT. The encoded protein is CASSVGSGRGELFF.

This sequence joins TRBV30 and TRBJ1-1; D perhaps matches TRBD1 (5 bases). This CDR3 is 12 amino acids long. Germline V gives CDR1 GTSNPN, CDR2 SVGIG (reference sequence). V lost 3 bases and J lost 11, with 16 bases in between. The CDR3 is CAWRVETGGAFF. CDR3 DNA sequence: TGTGCCTGGAGAGTGGAAACTGGGGGGGCTTTCTTT.

The V call is TRBV6-8, the J call TRBJ1-1; D might be TRBD1 (5 bases). CDR1 MNHGY and CDR2 SAAAGT come from the germline V gene. CDR3 length equals 14 residues. V lost 5 bases to trimming and J lost 0 bases, with 10 bases between them. CDR3 sequence (DNA): TGTGCCAGCAGTGACCTGACAGTGAACACTGAAGCTTTCTTT. Its protein is CASSDLTVNTEAFF.

In its sample, this clone ranks as medium-sized. The chain recombines TRBV2 with TRBJ1-4; no definite D call. Trimming took 3 bases from V and 4 from J, leaving 9 bases between them. The CDR3 totals 14 residues. Germline V CDR1 and CDR2: SNHLY, FYNNEI. Here the CDR3 reads CASSDVQYNEKLFF. In DNA form, the CDR3 reads TGTGCCAGCAGTGATGTACAATATAATGAAAAACTGTTTTTT.

The gene calls are TRBV18 and TRBJ2-3; D is unclear. This CDR3 spans 14 amino acids. Trimming shortened V by 6 bases and J by 1 base, and 11 bases separated the two germline ends. In germline, CDR1 is KGHSH, CDR2 LQKENI. In DNA, the CDR3 is TGTGCCAGCTCCCCTCCATGGGGCACAGATACGCAGTATTTT. Its translation is CASSPPWGTDTQYF. The full variable domain, rest sourced from reference TRBV18 and TRBJ2-3, is NAGVMQNPRHLVRRRGQEARLRCSPMKGHSHVYWYRQLPEEGLKFMVYLQKENIIDESGMPKERFSAEFPKEGPSILRIQQVVRGDSAAYFCASSPPWGTDTQYFGPGTRLTVL.

The rearrangement links TRBV29-1 to TRBJ2-5, with 7 bases identical to TRBD1. The CDR3 runs 16 residues. CDR1 and CDR2 (germline): SQVTM, ANQGSEA. After removal of 4 bases from V and 1 base from J, the junction contained 12 bases not matched to a gene. The CDR3 DNA sequence: TGCAGCGTTGGAGGGGCGACGGGACAGACCCAAGAGACCCAGTACTTC. Its protein is CSVGGATGQTQETQYF.

This clone was seen a few times. This chain connects TRBV9 to TRBJ2-3; the match to TRBD2 covers 13 bases. This CDR3 is 16 amino acids long. Germline V lookup: CDR1 SGDLS, CDR2 YYNGEE. After removal of 5 bases from V and 3 bases from J, the junction contained 6 bases not matched to a gene. The CDR3 loop reads CASRIRLAGGTDTQYF. The CDR3 nucleotides read TGTGCCAGCAGGATAAGACTAGCGGGGGGTACAGATACGCAGTATTTT.

This clone has only a few counts. The V and J genes are TRBV9 and TRBJ2-7; 7 nucleotides agree with TRBD2. The trim removed 5 bases at V and 7 bases at J, leaving 9 bases unmatched. Germline V gene sequence: CDR1 SGDLS, CDR2 YYNGEE. The CDR3 extends over 13 amino acids. For the CDR3, the DNA is TGTGCCAGCAGGGGGACTACAGAAATTGAGCAGTACTTC. This sequence encodes CASRGTTEIEQYF.

The CDR3 region has the DNA TGTGCCAGCAGTAGACAGCGGGGGGGCCGGGATGAGCAGTTCTTC. As protein: CASSRQRGGRDEQFF. This chain links TRBV6-8 with TRBJ2-1; 10 positions agree with TRBD2. V dropped 5 bases and J dropped 8; count of bases not matched to a gene: 9. The CDR3 has 15 amino acids. Germline CDR1 reads MNHGY; CDR2 reads SAAAGT.

Within the sample, this clone is large. This rearrangement joins TRBV6-8 to TRBJ2-7; perhaps TRBD1 as D (7 bases). Per the germline V gene, CDR1 is MNHGY and CDR2 is SAAAGT. Trimming left V 6 bases short and J 3 bases short, with 18 bases between. This CDR3 comprises 15 residues. CDR3 sequence reads: CASRAETGTYYEQYF. The CDR3 DNA reads TGTGCCAGCAGGGCGGAGACAGGGACTTACTACGAGCAGTACTTC.

The chain recombines TRBV10-2 with TRBJ2-7, with 12 nucleotides matching TRBD2. This CDR3 region has 15 residues. V shed 5 bases and J 5 bases; nucleotides not matched to a gene: 7. The germline V gene has CDR1 WSHSY and CDR2 SAAADI. CDR3: CASSSGLAGRDEQYF. In nucleotides, the CDR3 is TGCGCCAGCAGTTCAGGACTAGCGGGGCGGGACGAGCAGTACTTC.

This clone was observed many times. This chain uses TRBV11-3 with TRBJ2-7; 9 nucleotides match TRBD1. Germline trimming cut 3 bases from V and 2 bases from J; bases unmatched to any gene: 5. The CDR3 spans 15 residues. Germline lookup yields CDR1 SGHNT and CDR2 YENEEA. In DNA, the CDR3 is TGTGCCAGCAGCTTTCAGGGACAGGGTCCCTACGAGCAGTACTTC. Translated: CASSFQGQGPYEQYF.

The sample holds a few counts of this clone. The chain carries TRBV9 and TRBJ2-3, with D unresolved. CDR3 length: 12 amino acids. Per germline, CDR1 SGDLS and CDR2 YYNGEE. V dropped 2 bases and J dropped 3 bases, with 4 bases sitting between them. For the CDR3, the DNA is TGTGCCAGCAGCGTTTTAACAGATACGCAGTATTTT. It translates to CASSVLTDTQYF.

This clone has just a few counts. The chain recombines TRBV6-8 with TRBJ2-7, with a weak D call TRBD1 (5 bases). The CDR3 has 15 residues. The V gene lost 2 bases and the J gene lost 0 bases, with 11 bases spanning the gap. Per germline, CDR1 MNHGY and CDR2 SAAAGT. The CDR3 here is CASSYGAEYSYEQYF. As DNA, the CDR3 is TGTGCCAGCAGTTACGGGGCTGAATACTCCTACGAGCAGTACTTC.

The chain recombines TRBV12-5 with TRBJ2-7, with 7 bases lining up with TRBD1. Germline V gives CDR1 LGHNT, CDR2 FRNRAP. The CDR3 has 16 residues. Trimming cost V 3 bases and J 7 bases; bases outside gene matches: 15. The CDR3 DNA reads TGTGCTAGTGGTTTCCGGCGTGGATCAGGGGGAAGAGAGCAGTACTTC. This codes for CASGFRRGSGGREQYF.

The genes are TRBV6-8 and TRBJ2-3; the match to TRBD2 covers 8 bases. The J segment lost 2 bases and the V segment lost 1 base, leaving 11 bases of the junction unmatched. Germline CDR1 is MNHGY and CDR2 is SAAAGT. The CDR3 extends over 18 amino acids. The CDR3 coding sequence is TGTGCCAGCAGTTACTGGGGGGCAAGCGGGGGACTCACAGATACGCAGTATTTT. It is translated as CASSYWGASGGLTDTQYF.

Within the sample, this clone is medium-sized. The CDR3 here is CASSVTGNNSPLHF. The CDR3 coding sequence is TGTGCCAGCAGCGTAACGGGAAATAATTCACCCCTCCACTTT. J is TRBJ1-6 and V is TRBV9; D unresolved. Trimming took off 1 base at V and 5 bases at J, with 7 bases between the two ends. Germline V CDR1 and CDR2: SGDLS, YYNGEE. The CDR3 is 14 amino acids.

This clone was counted a few times. Here the CDR3 DNA reads TGTGCCAGCAGCTTAGGACCTAACTACGAGCAGTACTTC. Translating it yields CASSLGPNYEQYF. This rearrangement joins TRBV7-8 to TRBJ2-7; D gene uncertain. The CDR3 spans 13 residues. The V and J ends lost 1 base and 3 bases respectively, with 7 bases between them. CDR1 is SGHVS, CDR2 FQNEAQ, per germline. Looking up the rest from reference TRBV7-8 and TRBJ2-7 gives the full variable domain: GAGVSQSPRYKVAKRGQDVALRCDPISGHVSLFWYQQALGQGPEFLTYFQNEAQLDKSGLPSDRFFAERPEGSVSTLKIQRTQQEDSAVYLCASSLGPNYEQYFGPGTRLTVT.

The chain links TRBV11-3 to TRBJ2-2, with unresolved D. The CDR3 runs 15 residues. Trimming removed 1 base at V and 0 bases at J, with 6 bases between. Germline CDR1 SGHNT, CDR2 YENEEA. This CDR3 reads CASSLVFANTGELFF. CDR3 sequence (DNA): TGTGCCAGCAGCTTAGTGTTCGCGAACACCGGGGAGCTGTTTTTT.

This chain links TRBV6-8 with TRBJ2-2, with TRBD1 as a possible D gene (6 bases). Deletions cut 6 bases from V and 6 bases from J, with 11 bases between. The CDR3 has 13 residues. Germline V gene sequence: CDR1 MNHGY, CDR2 SAAAGT. The CDR3, as DNA: TGTGCCAGCAGCTTTACAGGGTCCGGGGAGCTGTTTTTT. Its protein product is CASSFTGSGELFF.

This rearrangement joins TRBV18 to TRBJ1-1; D might be TRBD1 (6 bases). Germline V gene sequence: CDR1 KGHSH, CDR2 LQKENI. CDR3 length: 13 amino acids. Trimming took 7 bases from V and 2 from J, leaving 11 bases between them. CDR3 coding DNA: TGTGCCAGCTTCCAGGGGCGAAACACTGAAGCTTTCTTT. Its translation: CASFQGRNTEAFF.

This clone counts as medium-sized. This chain connects TRBV6-8 to TRBJ2-1; 11 bases fit TRBD2. The V gene end was trimmed by 0 bases and the J gene end by 7 bases; junction bases not matched to a gene: 11. The CDR3 is 18 amino acids. Germline CDR1 and CDR2: MNHGY and SAAAGT. This CDR3 reads CASSYSTWGSGGANEQFF. CDR3 DNA sequence: TGTGCCAGCAGTTACTCGACCTGGGGTAGCGGGGGGGCGAATGAGCAGTTCTTC.

The CDR3 protein is CASTARRDRGPSPLHF. CDR3 DNA sequence: TGTGCCAGCACCGCACGGAGGGACAGGGGTCCTTCACCCCTCCACTTT. The chain combines TRBV11-3 with TRBJ1-6; the match to TRBD1 covers 10 bases. The trim removed 7 bases at V and 9 bases at J, leaving 12 bases unmatched. Germline assignment: CDR1 SGHNT and CDR2 YENEEA. The CDR3 has 16 amino acids.

In this sample, this clone turned up a few times. The rearrangement links TRBV6-8 to TRBJ1-2, with a weak D call TRBD1 (6 bases). Germline V gene sequence: CDR1 MNHGY, CDR2 SAAAGT. The CDR3 is 13 amino acids. V lost 4 bases and J 4 bases, leaving 10 bases between the germline ends. DNA for the CDR3: TGTGCCAGCAGTTTACAGGGCGGCTATGGCTACACCTTC. It yields the protein CASSLQGGYGYTF.

This rearrangement joins TRBV6-8 to TRBJ1-1; no reliable D call. This CDR3 spans 13 amino acids. Per the germline V gene, CDR1 is MNHGY and CDR2 is SAAAGT. V was clipped by 7 bases and J by 3 bases, with 12 bases between them. Here the CDR3 DNA reads TGTGCCAGCATTAAATTTCCGGACACTGAAGCTTTCTTT. This translates into CASIKFPDTEAFF.